Listed below are T cell receptor beta chains from one sample, sequenced in a study of blood T cells in healthy people across ages. TCRdb reanalysed the 5' RACE reads using MiXCR and keeps one entry per CDR3 protein. The data contain 650,000 to 700,000 distinct CDR3 sequences, roughly 32% of them singletons. Sequencing was done on a sample of blood. Receptors were obtained from a woman older than 75 in good health. Each CDR3 is given with its conserved first and last residue. The order of the fields is J gene, V gene, D gene, clone size, CDR3 protein, CDR3 DNA. D genes are given only for firm matches. Some rows mark clone size as missing; the rest say once, few, many or name a class of expanded clone.

J: TRBJ2-7
V: TRBV20-1
D: TRBD1
size: NA
CDR3: CSASQLGQVSSYEQYF
DNA: TGCAGTGCTAGCCAGCTCGGACAGGTTAGCTCCTACGAGCAGTACTTC

J: TRBJ2-3
V: TRBV25-1
D: TRBD2
size: many
CDR3: CASSEYSPGERGHTDTQYF
DNA: TGTGCCAGCAGTGAATATAGCCCCGGCGAGCGGGGGCACACAGATACGCAGTATTTT

J: TRBJ1-1
V: TRBV6-6
D: NA
size: NA
CDR3: CASSYRRLEAFF
DNA: TGTGCCAGCAGTTACAGACGACTTGAAGCTTTCTTT

J: TRBJ2-7
V: TRBV5-1
D: NA
size: many
CDR3: CASSSRTGSYEQYF
DNA: TGCGCCAGCAGCTCCCGGACGGGCTCCTACGAGCAGTACTTC

J: TRBJ2-5
V: TRBV5-1
D: NA
size: many
CDR3: CASSPNQGGTQYF
DNA: TGCGCCAGCAGCCCAAACCAGGGAGGGACCCAGTACTTC

J: TRBJ2-7
V: TRBV20-1
D: TRBD2
size: NA
CDR3: CSATPRGRVSYEQYF
DNA: TGCAGTGCTACCCCCCGCGGGAGGGTTTCCTACGAGCAGTACTTC

J: TRBJ2-7
V: TRBV5-1
D: NA
size: NA
CDR3: CASSSASEGPYNEQYF
DNA: TGCGCCAGCAGCTCCGCTAGCGAGGGGCCCTACAATGAGCAGTACTTC

J: TRBJ2-7
V: TRBV7-2
D: NA
size: few
CDR3: CAGSLGPGRIYEQYF
DNA: TGTGCCGGCAGCTTAGGTCCCGGCCGCATTTACGAGCAGTACTTC

J: TRBJ1-2
V: TRBV24-1
D: NA
size: many
CDR3: CATSDLSGGYTF
DNA: TGTGCCACCAGTGATTTGAGCGGGGGCTACACCTTC

J: TRBJ1-5
V: TRBV20-1
D: NA
size: many
CDR3: CSATPGRGNQPQHF
DNA: TGCAGTGCGACACCGGGACGAGGAAATCAGCCCCAGCATTTT

J: TRBJ2-1
V: TRBV4-1
D: TRBD1
size: many
CDR3: CASSHRQGWCNEQFF
DNA: TGCGCCAGCAGCCATAGACAGGGGTGGTGCAATGAGCAGTTCTTC

J: TRBJ2-7
V: TRBV20-1
D: NA
size: many
CDR3: CSATQGGRDEQYF
DNA: TGCAGTGCTACCCAGGGGGGCCGGGACGAGCAGTACTTC

J: TRBJ2-1
V: TRBV6-2/TRBV6-3
D: NA
size: NA
CDR3: CASTPSRLIYNEQFF
DNA: TGTGCCAGCACCCCCTCCAGACTCATCTACAATGAGCAGTTCTTC

J: TRBJ2-7
V: TRBV20-1
D: TRBD2
size: many
CDR3: CSATGTTYEQYF
DNA: TGCAGTGCTACCGGGACTACCTACGAGCAGTACTTC

J: TRBJ2-5
V: TRBV5-4
D: NA
size: few
CDR3: CASSYDQGTAETQYF
DNA: TGTGCCAGCAGCTACGATCAGGGTACAGCGGAGACCCAGTACTTC

J: TRBJ2-5
V: TRBV6-1
D: NA
size: many
CDR3: CASSGSLQETQYF
DNA: TGTGCCAGCAGTGGGAGCCTCCAAGAGACCCAGTACTTC

J: TRBJ2-7
V: TRBV5-1
D: NA
size: many
CDR3: CASRSLTGLDEQYF
DNA: TGCGCCAGCAGGTCCCTTACAGGTCTGGACGAGCAGTACTTC

J: TRBJ1-1
V: TRBV11-2
D: NA
size: few
CDR3: CASSFGPNTEAFF
DNA: TGTGCCAGCAGCTTCGGACCGAACACTGAAGCTTTCTTT

J: TRBJ1-5
V: TRBV4-1
D: TRBD1
size: many
CDR3: CASSHPDRGISPQHF
DNA: TGCGCCAGCAGCCACCCCGACAGGGGAATCAGCCCCCAGCATTTT

J: TRBJ2-3
V: TRBV28
D: TRBD2
size: NA
CDR3: CASSLAGVAQYF
DNA: TGTGCCAGCAGCTTAGCGGGAGTCGCGCAGTATTTT

J: TRBJ2-2
V: TRBV6-6
D: NA
size: NA
CDR3: CASQGGLTGELFF
DNA: TGTGCCAGTCAGGGGGGACTCACCGGGGAGCTGTTTTTT

J: TRBJ2-3
V: TRBV27
D: NA
size: many
CDR3: CASSFTGTLLPDTQYF
DNA: TGTGCCAGCAGTTTTACCGGGACTTTGCTCCCAGATACGCAGTATTTT

J: TRBJ2-3
V: TRBV11-1
D: TRBD2
size: many
CDR3: CASSKGLAVGDTQYF
DNA: TGTGCCAGCAGCAAAGGACTAGCGGTTGGGGATACGCAGTATTTT

J: TRBJ2-5
V: TRBV3-1
D: NA
size: many
CDR3: CASTDGDQKGTQYF
DNA: TGTGCCAGCACGGACGGGGATCAAAAAGGAACCCAGTACTTC

J: TRBJ2-7
V: TRBV7-2
D: TRBD1
size: many
CDR3: CASRRGTGRYEQYF
DNA: TGTGCCAGCAGACGCGGGACAGGGAGATACGAGCAGTACTTC

J: TRBJ2-7
V: TRBV6-2/TRBV6-3
D: NA
size: many
CDR3: CASEQGNEQYF
DNA: TGTGCCAGTGAACAGGGTAACGAGCAGTACTTC

J: TRBJ2-3
V: TRBV6-2/TRBV6-3
D: NA
size: NA
CDR3: CAIAGTFSTDTQYF
DNA: TGTGCCATCGCCGGGACCTTTAGCACAGATACGCAGTATTTT

J: TRBJ2-7
V: TRBV5-5
D: TRBD1
size: many
CDR3: CASSLEDRARYEQYF
DNA: TGTGCCAGCAGCTTGGAAGACAGGGCCCGCTACGAGCAGTACTTC

J: TRBJ2-5
V: TRBV6-1
D: TRBD1
size: many
CDR3: CASSGTGGGGETQYF
DNA: TGTGCCAGCAGTGGGACAGGGGGTGGGGGAGAGACCCAGTACTTC

J: TRBJ1-2
V: TRBV20-1
D: NA
size: many
CDR3: CSAWDYGYTF
DNA: TGCAGTGCTTGGGACTATGGCTACACCTTC

J: TRBJ2-5
V: TRBV7-2
D: TRBD2
size: NA
CDR3: CASSLVGLARETQYF
DNA: TGTGCCAGCAGCTTAGTGGGACTAGCCAGGGAGACCCAGTACTTC

J: TRBJ2-1
V: TRBV19
D: TRBD1
size: few
CDR3: CASTSRQGDYNEQFF
DNA: TGTGCCAGTACCTCGAGACAGGGTGATTACAATGAGCAGTTCTTC

J: TRBJ2-7
V: TRBV4-1
D: TRBD2
size: NA
CDR3: CASSQDPSGYEQYF
DNA: TGCGCCAGCAGCCAAGATCCTAGCGGCTACGAGCAGTACTTC

J: TRBJ1-2
V: TRBV28
D: TRBD1
size: many
CDR3: CASSSGQGAIGYTF
DNA: TGTGCCAGCAGTTCGGGACAGGGGGCAATTGGCTACACCTTC

J: TRBJ1-4
V: TRBV6-5
D: NA
size: many
CDR3: CASSLGGEKLFF
DNA: TGTGCCAGCAGTTTGGGAGGGGAAAAACTGTTTTTT

J: TRBJ2-5
V: TRBV7-2
D: TRBD1
size: once
CDR3: CASSETGTGGLETQYF
DNA: TGTGCCAGCAGCGAGACCGGGACAGGGGGCTTAGAGACCCAGTACTTC